Sequencing of this TCR beta chain was carried out in a study of radiotherapy plus CTLA-4 blockade in lung cancer. Sequencing was performed with immunoSEQ multiplex PCR; in TCRdb, only in-frame clones are kept and a portion is missing. Of more than 40,000 clones in the sample, 60% to 80% were seen once. Trimming took off 5 bases at V and 3 bases at J, with 16 bases between the two ends. This CDR3 region has 15 residues. CDR1 and CDR2 from the germline V gene are SEHNR and FQNEAQ (reference sequence). Those patients who had chemo-refractory metastatic non-small-cell lung cancer were given focal radiation along with CTLA-4 blockade through ipilimumab.

The chain joins TRBV7-9 to TRBJ2-5; D remains ambiguous. The receptor was derived from a human donor with non-small cell lung cancer who had stable disease on radiotherapy plus ipilimumab. The input for sequencing was peripheral blood, taken from a patient treated with radiotherapy plus ipilimumab. CDR3 sequence reads: CASSPRTSPEETQYF. CDR3 bases: TGTGCCAGCAGCCCTCGCACCTCCCCAGAAGAGACCCAGTACTTC.